Below, one T cell receptor beta chain is given with its context. Synthesis of TCR cDNA relied on 5'RACE template switching, which attached a universal primer site and UMIs. TCRdb re-analysed the 5' RACE reads in MiXCR, keeping a single row per CDR3 protein. The sample carries 75,000 to 100,000 distinct CDR3 sequences, about 8.4% recorded once. Germline-derived CDR1 and CDR2 are SGHTA and FQGNSA. CDR3 length equals 15 residues. The ends were cut back, 1 base at V and 4 bases at J, with 14 bases in the middle. This specimen belongs to a study of T cells after yellow fever vaccination. Overall study context: Preparation of the low-cell-number fractions used SMART-Seq v4 Ultra Low Input.

Study results and caveats: Most clones from primary vaccination resurfaced after the booster (about 95% CD4, around 91% CD8). FACS-sorted repertoires might harbor abundant contaminating clonotypes from the bulk population.

Material: CD8+ T cells not binding an NS4B(214-222) dextramer, sorted from PBMCs, obtained roughly 14 days after the first yellow fever vaccination. The chain joins TRBV7-2 to TRBJ2-7; weak D call: TRBD2 (6 bases). This clonotype was obtained from a man younger than 30 who received the YFV17D yellow fever vaccine. The CDR3 DNA follows: TGTGCCAGCAGCTTAGGTCGGGGGACTGGTTACGAGCAGTACTTC. Its protein product is CASSLGRGTGYEQYF.